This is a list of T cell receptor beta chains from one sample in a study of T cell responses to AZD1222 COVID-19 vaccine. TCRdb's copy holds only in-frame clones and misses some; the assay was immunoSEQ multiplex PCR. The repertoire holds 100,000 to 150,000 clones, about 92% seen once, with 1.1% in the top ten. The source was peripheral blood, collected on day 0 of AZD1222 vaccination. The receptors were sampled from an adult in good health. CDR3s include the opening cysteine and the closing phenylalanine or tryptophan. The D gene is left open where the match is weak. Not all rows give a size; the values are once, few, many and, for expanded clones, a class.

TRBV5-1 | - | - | CASSSTGPTRTFF
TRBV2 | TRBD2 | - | CASIAVLLAGGSDTQYF
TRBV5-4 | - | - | CASSLYVGEKLFF
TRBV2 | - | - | CASIPGFRGYTF
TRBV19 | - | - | CASSIESNTGELFF
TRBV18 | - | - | CASSPILAGTAGNTIYF
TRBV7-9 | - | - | CASSLQGGGELFF
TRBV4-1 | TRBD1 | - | CASSQVGQGAGNTIYF
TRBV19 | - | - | CASSVRDTSTDTQYF
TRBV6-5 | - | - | CASSSGHTNEKLFF
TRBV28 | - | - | CASSLSGYSNQPQHF
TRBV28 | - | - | CASSARGRGSQPQHF
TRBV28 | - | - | CGTGLREAGEKLFF
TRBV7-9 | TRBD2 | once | CASSWGTSEETQYF
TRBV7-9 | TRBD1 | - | CASSRQGAAGNTIYF
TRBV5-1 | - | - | CASTNPGGTEAFF